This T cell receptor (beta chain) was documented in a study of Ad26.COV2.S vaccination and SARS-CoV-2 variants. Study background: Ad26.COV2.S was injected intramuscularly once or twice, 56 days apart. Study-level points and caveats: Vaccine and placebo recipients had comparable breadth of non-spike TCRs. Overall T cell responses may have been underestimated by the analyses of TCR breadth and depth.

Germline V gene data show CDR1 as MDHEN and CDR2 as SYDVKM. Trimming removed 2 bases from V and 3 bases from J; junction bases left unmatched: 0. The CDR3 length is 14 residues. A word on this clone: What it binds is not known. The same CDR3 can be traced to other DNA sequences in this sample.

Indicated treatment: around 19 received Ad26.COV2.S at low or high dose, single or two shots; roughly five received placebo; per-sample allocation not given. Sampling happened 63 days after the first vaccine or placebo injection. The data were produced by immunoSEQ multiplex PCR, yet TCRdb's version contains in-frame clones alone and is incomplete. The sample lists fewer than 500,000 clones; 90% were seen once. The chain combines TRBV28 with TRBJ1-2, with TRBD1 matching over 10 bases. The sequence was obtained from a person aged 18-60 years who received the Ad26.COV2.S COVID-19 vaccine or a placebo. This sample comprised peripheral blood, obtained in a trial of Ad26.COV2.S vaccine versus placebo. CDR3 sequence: CASSLGQGDYGYTF. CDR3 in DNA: TGTGCCAGCAGTTTAGGACAGGGGGACTATGGCTACACCTTC.